The 20 T cell receptor beta chains below all came from one sample that was sequenced in a study of T cell responses to AZD1222 COVID-19 vaccine. Only in-frame clones appear in the TCRdb table, and some are missing; sequencing was by immunoSEQ multiplex PCR. The sample lists approximately 130,000 clones, roughly 92% occurring once. The sequences come from peripheral blood, collected on day 0 of AZD1222 vaccination. The receptors here all came from an adult in good health.

The chain couples TRBV3-1 (or the pseudogene TRBV3-2) to TRBJ2-7; D may be TRBD1 (5 bases). V lost 0 bases, J lost 4 bases, and 10 bases lay in between. Germline V gene data show CDR1 as LGHDT and CDR2 as YNNKEL (reference sequence). The CDR3 sequence is 14 residues long. Here the CDR3 reads CASSQDSQVYEQYF. Written as DNA, the CDR3 is TGTGCCAGCAGCCAAGATTCACAGGTATACGAGCAGTACTTC.

The chain has TRBV5-1 and TRBJ2-1; D is undetermined. V gave up 2 bases and J gave up 8 bases, with 17 bases separating them. The CDR3 has 15 residues. CDR1 is SGHRS and CDR2 is YFSETQ in the germline V gene. In nucleotides, the CDR3 is TGCGCCAGCAGCTTCTCCATCCTAGGGCTCTATGAGCAGTTCTTC. Translated, it gives CASSFSILGLYEQFF.

This clone was seen more than once but under ten times. The chain carries TRBV2 and TRBJ1-1; the D is unclear. The germline CDR1 and CDR2 sequences are SNHLY and FYNNEI. The CDR3 runs 14 residues. Trimming shortened V by 6 bases and J by 1 base, and 12 bases separated the two germline ends. CDR3 in DNA: TGTGCCAGCAGCACTCCCAATTGGAACACTGAAGCTTTCTTT. Encoded protein: CASSTPNWNTEAFF.

The rearrangement uses TRBV5-8 and TRBJ1-4; perhaps TRBD1 as D (6 bases). The germline gives CDR1 SGHTS, CDR2 YDEGEE. CDR3 length: 16 amino acids. The V and J ends lost 0 bases and 5 bases respectively, with 14 bases between them. CDR3 nucleotide sequence: TGTGCCAGCAGCTTGGAGGTTGGGGGCCGAAATGAAAAACTGTTTTTT. Translated: CASSLEVGGRNEKLFF.

The chain employs TRBV19 and TRBJ1-2, with no clear D. This CDR3 is 13 amino acids long. The V gene's germline CDR1 is LNHDA and CDR2 SQIVND (reference sequence). Trimming removed 5 bases from V and 2 bases from J, with 9 bases in between. CDR3: CASSPPRNYGYTF. CDR3 coding DNA: TGTGCCAGTAGTCCCCCGCGGAACTATGGCTACACCTTC.

This chain connects TRBV11-2 to TRBJ1-3, with D possibly being TRBD1 (6 bases). The CDR3 has 15 amino acids. Germline V CDR1 and CDR2: SGHAT, FQNNGV. The V gene lost 5 bases and the J gene lost 9 bases, with 20 bases spanning the gap. This chain's CDR3 is CASSPLWGPAPTIYF. In nucleotides, the CDR3 is TGTGCCAGCAGCCCCTTATGGGGGCCGGCCCCCACCATATATTTT.

This sequence joins TRBV4-2 and TRBJ2-1, with a weak D call TRBD2 (6 bases). Germline CDR1 and CDR2: LGHNA and YNFKEQ. This CDR3 comprises 16 residues. V lost 1 base and J lost 7, with 17 bases in between. This chain's CDR3 is CASSQAWSIAGNEQFF. CDR3 in DNA: TGTGCCAGCAGCCAAGCGTGGAGCATCGCGGGGAATGAGCAGTTCTTC.

The J gene is TRBJ2-5, the V gene TRBV2; D not certain. CDR3 length equals 12 residues. Trimming pared 3 bases from V and 7 bases from J, leaving 9 bases between. Germline V gives CDR1 SNHLY, CDR2 FYNNEI. CDR3 coding DNA: TGTGCCAGCAGTGAGATGGGGTGGACCCAGTACTTC. Translation: CASSEMGWTQYF.

V is TRBV18 and J is TRBJ1-1; the D is unclear. Trimming left V 7 bases short and J 0 bases short, with 3 bases between. Germline assignment: CDR1 KGHSH and CDR2 LQKENI. The CDR3 runs to 11 residues. The CDR3 is CASLVNTEAFF. CDR3 nucleotide sequence: TGTGCCAGCTTGGTGAACACTGAAGCTTTCTTT. Filled out from reference TRBV18 and TRBJ1-1, the complete variable domain reads NAGVMQNPRHLVRRRGQEARLRCSPMKGHSHVYWYRQLPEEGLKFMVYLQKENIIDESGMPKERFSAEFPKEGPSILRIQQVVRGDSAAYFCASLVNTEAFFGQGTRLTVV.

The chain uses TRBV5-1 and TRBJ1-5; tentatively, D is TRBD1 (6 bases). Germline assignment: CDR1 SGHRS and CDR2 YFSETQ. The germline V and J ends were trimmed by 4 bases and 2 bases, with 13 bases remaining between them. The CDR3 extends over 15 amino acids. CDR3 bases: TGCGCCAGCAGCGCACTAGGGGGAGGCAATCAGCCCCAGCATTTT. Amino acid sequence: CASSALGGGNQPQHF.

The chain employs TRBV27 and TRBJ2-7, with 9 positions matching TRBD1. The germline CDR1 and CDR2 sequences are MNHEY and SMNVEV (reference sequence). The junction had 5 bases not matched to a gene; V was cut back by 3 bases and J by 2 bases. The CDR3 has 15 amino acids. Here the CDR3 reads CASSFGTGLPYEQYF. CDR3 sequence (DNA): TGTGCCAGCAGTTTTGGGACAGGGCTTCCCTACGAGCAGTACTTC.

This clone was recorded a few times. J is TRBJ2-1 and V is TRBV7-9; no clear D. Germline-derived CDR1 and CDR2 are SEHNR and FQNEAQ (reference sequence). CDR3 length equals 13 residues. V lost 1 base to trimming and J lost 8 bases, with 9 bases between them. CDR3 sequence (DNA): TGTGCCAGCAGCTTAGGAGATACCGATGAGCAGTTCTTC. Translation gives CASSLGDTDEQFF.

This sequence joins TRBV30 and TRBJ2-2; 8 bases are a match to TRBD1. After removal of 5 bases from V and 3 bases from J, the junction contained 5 bases not matched to a gene. This CDR3 comprises 14 residues. Germline V gives CDR1 GTSNPN, CDR2 SVGIG (reference sequence). CDR3 region: CAWHRGLYTGELFF. The CDR3 nucleotides read TGTGCCTGGCACAGGGGGTTATACACCGGGGAGCTGTTTTTT.

The chain is built from TRBV7-8 and TRBJ1-1; perhaps TRBD1 as D (5 bases). Trimming pared 1 base from V and 4 bases from J, leaving 10 bases between. Germline V gene lookup returns CDR1 SGHVS and CDR2 FQNEAQ. The CDR3 runs to 14 residues. The DNA of the CDR3 is TGTGCCAGCAGCTTAGATGGGACTGGCACTGAAGCTTTCTTT. Protein: CASSLDGTGTEAFF.

The V and J genes are TRBV18 and TRBJ2-2; no clear D gene. The CDR3 contains 13 residues. V was shortened by 2 bases and J by 1 base, with 2 bases between the two germline ends. Germline CDR1 reads KGHSH; CDR2 reads LQKENI. This CDR3 is CASSPGNTGELFF. CDR3 in DNA: TGTGCCAGCTCACCAGGGAACACCGGGGAGCTGTTTTTT.

The rearrangement links TRBV6-5 to TRBJ2-7, with unresolved D. V was pared by 0 bases and J by 3 bases, with 9 bases between. Germline values: CDR1 MNHEY, CDR2 SVGAGI. The CDR3 contains 14 residues. The CDR3 DNA is TGTGCCAGCAGTTACTCGATCAACAGCTACGAGCAGTACTTC. Translated: CASSYSINSYEQYF.

The table lists this clone with a count of one. The chain carries TRBV5-5 and TRBJ2-7; D not certain. CDR3 length equals 15 residues. Trimming pared 3 bases from V and 1 base from J, leaving 14 bases between. Germline V gene lookup returns CDR1 SGHKS and CDR2 YYEKEE (reference sequence). The CDR3 region is CASSWTAETSYEQYF. DNA for the CDR3: TGTGCCAGCAGCTGGACGGCGGAGACATCCTACGAGCAGTACTTC.

The J gene is TRBJ2-1, the V gene TRBV29-1, with TRBD1 matching over 9 bases. Germline V gene sequence: CDR1 SQVTM, CDR2 ANQGSEA. The ends lost 7 bases at V and 10 bases at J; junction bases unmatched: 14. This CDR3 has 14 amino acids. The CDR3 DNA sequence: TGCAGCGGTGGGACCGGGACAGGGAATCAGGAGCAGTTCTTC. Translating it yields CSGGTGTGNQEQFF.

The DNA of the CDR3 is TGTGCCAGCGGCCCAAGGGGGGCAGGGGACGAGCAGTACTTC. This sequence encodes CASGPRGAGDEQYF. This sequence joins TRBV6-5 and TRBJ2-7; the D gene could be TRBD1 or TRBD2 (6 bases each). With 8 bases removed from V and 5 bases from J, the gap between germline ends came to 19 bases. CDR1 is MNHEY and CDR2 is SVGAGI in the germline V gene. CDR3 length: 14 residues.

The rearrangement joins TRBV7-3 to TRBJ2-3, with TRBD2 matching 8 bases. CDR1 is SGHTA, CDR2 FQGTGA, per germline. CDR3 length equals 17 residues. With 5 bases clipped from V and 2 bases from J, the junction kept 12 bases outside the gene matches. CDR3 sequence: CASSDLGGGPVTDTQYF. The DNA for the CDR3 is TGTGCCAGCAGCGATCTGGGCGGGGGGCCCGTCACAGATACGCAGTATTTT.